This entry features one TCR beta chain sequence. Generated by immunoSEQ multiplex PCR, the TCRdb table keeps only in-frame clones and is missing some. The repertoire holds 55,000 to 75,000 clones, with 80% to 90% as singletons. This entry belongs to a study of control samples from healthy donors and cancer patients. CDR3 size: 14 residues. The germline V gene encodes CDR1 MNHEY and CDR2 SVGAGI. V dropped 5 bases and J dropped 4; count of bases not matched to a gene: 8. What was sequenced was PBMCs. This sequence originates from a woman in her forties or fifties with head and neck cancer. The rearrangement links TRBV6-5 to TRBJ2-7; 7 bases map to TRBD1. The CDR3 DNA reads as TGTGCCAGCAGTCCTAACAGGGGTATTTACGAGCAGTACTTC. Translated: CASSPNRGIYEQYF.